This is a list of T cell receptor beta chains from one sample in a study of CD4 T cells in relation to SARS-CoV-2 and coronaviruses. Measured with immunoSEQ multiplex PCR; TCRdb has only the in-frame clones, and not every one. This table has 20,000 to 25,000 clones, around three quarters appearing once. For these TCRs, the target antigens are not known. Sequenced material: CD4+ T cells from PBMCs, cultured in vitro. These receptors were taken from a human donor in good health. The CDR3 runs from the conserved cysteine through the conserved F or W. Each record gives: D gene, J gene, V gene, clone size, CDR3 length, CDR3 DNA, CDR3 protein. D genes are given only for firm matches. The size entry is marked missing in some rows and otherwise reads once, few, many or a size class.

>-|TRBJ1-1|TRBV28|-|14
TGTGCCAGCCGTACCCAGGACAGTTACACTGAAGCTTTCTTT
CASRTQDSYTEAFF
>-|TRBJ1-3|TRBV7-9|-|19
TGTGCCAGCAGCTCCCCCCACCGGTCGTCGGTGTACTCTGGAAACACCATATATTTT
CASSSPHRSSVYSGNTIYF
>TRBD2|TRBJ2-1|TRBV10-3|-|17
TGTGCCATCAGTGAGACGGCTAGCGGGAGCTCCTACAATGAGCAGTTCTTC
CAISETASGSSYNEQFF
>-|TRBJ1-1|TRBV5-6|-|13
TGTGCCAGCAGCTTGTACCATAACACTGAAGCTTTCTTT
CASSLYHNTEAFF
>-|TRBJ2-3|TRBV24-1|-|14
TGTGCCACCAGTGATTCTGCCCGCACAGATACGCAGTATTTT
CATSDSARTDTQYF
>-|TRBJ1-5|TRBV28|-|13
TGTGCCAGCAGTTTTACAGGGAATCAGCCCCAGCATTTT
CASSFTGNQPQHF
>-|TRBJ1-1|TRBV9|-|14
TGTGCCAGCAGCGTAGGGCAGATGAACACTGAAGCTTTCTTT
CASSVGQMNTEAFF
>TRBD1|TRBJ1-1|TRBV6-5|-|15
TGTGCCAGCACCCCTACGACAGGGTCGTACACTGAAGCTTTCTTT
CASTPTTGSYTEAFF
>TRBD2|TRBJ2-1|TRBV24-1|-|15
TGTGCCACCAGTGGACTAGCGGGAAGGTGGAATGAGCAGTTCTTC
CATSGLAGRWNEQFF
>-|TRBJ2-5|TRBV7-9|-|16
TGTGCCAGCAGCGCCGGGAACCCCTACGTAGGAGAGACCCAGTACTTC
CASSAGNPYVGETQYF
>TRBD1|TRBJ2-5|TRBV24-1|-|13
TGTGCCACCTCGGACAGGGGGAGCGGGACCCAGTACTTC
CATSDRGSGTQYF
>TRBD2|TRBJ2-1|TRBV5-1|-|18
TGCGCCAGCAGCTTGGAAGCACTTAGTCTAGCGGTATACAATGAGCAGTTCTTC
CASSLEALSLAVYNEQFF
>-|TRBJ1-5|TRBV28|-|18
TGTGCCAGCAGTTTAGGCAGGGCCTTCAAAGAAATGAATCAGCCCCAGCATTTT
CASSLGRAFKEMNQPQHF
>-|TRBJ1-2|TRBV10-3|-|14
TGTGCCATCAGTCCGAACGGGGAATCCTATGGCTACACCTTC
CAISPNGESYGYTF
>-|TRBJ1-2|TRBV5-1|-|11
TGCGCCAGCAGCGCAGACAGGTTCTACACCTTC
CASSADRFYTF
>-|TRBJ1-5|TRBV18|-|15
TGTGCCAGCTCACCACGGGGCAGGGTGGTTCAGCCCCAGCATTTT
CASSPRGRVVQPQHF
>-|TRBJ1-5|TRBV7-9|few|13
TGTGCCAGCAGCTTAGCCAGTGATCAGCCCCAGCATTTT
CASSLASDQPQHF
>-|TRBJ1-1|TRBV3-1/TRBV3-2|few|12
TGTGCCAGCAAGACCGGGCTCACTGAAGCTTTCTTT
CASKTGLTEAFF
>-|TRBJ2-7|TRBV2|few|11
TGTGCCAGCAGCCCCCTAGTGGAGCAGTACTTC
CASSPLVEQYF
>TRBD2|TRBJ2-3|TRBV5-1|-|16
TGCGCCAGCAGCGGGCGGGGCGGGAGGGCCGAGGATACGCAGTATTTT
CASSGRGGRAEDTQYF
>-|TRBJ1-1|TRBV2|few|13
TGTGCCAGCAGTGCGGGGGCAGGGACTGAAGCTTTCTTT
CASSAGAGTEAFF
>TRBD2|TRBJ2-7|TRBV10-2|few|14
TGCGCCAGCAGTGACGGACTAGGGTCCTACGAGCAGTACTTC
CASSDGLGSYEQYF
>-|TRBJ2-1|TRBV12-3/TRBV12-4|-|13
TGTGCCAGCAGTAAGGGAGAGCTCGATGAGCAGTTCTTC
CASSKGELDEQFF
>-|TRBJ1-5|TRBV15|-|16
TGTGCCACCAGCCGCGGGGGGATTATCACCGGTCAGCCCCAGCATTTT
CATSRGGIITGQPQHF
>TRBD2|TRBJ2-3|TRBV3-1/TRBV3-2|-|14
TGTGCCAGCAGCCAAGGGGCAAGGCGGGGGGCGCAGTATTTT
CASSQGARRGAQYF
>TRBD1|TRBJ1-2|TRBV3-1/TRBV3-2|-|17
TGTGCCAGCAGCCCCGTGACCGGGACAGGGGGCCAGAATGGCTACACCTTC
CASSPVTGTGGQNGYTF
>-|TRBJ1-6|TRBV9|-|14
TGTGCCAGCAGTGCCGTTTCGTGGGATTCACCCCTCCACTTT
CASSAVSWDSPLHF
>TRBD1|TRBJ2-5|TRBV5-6|-|15
TGTGCCAGCAGCATCCGAGACAGGGGACAAGAGACCCAGTACTTC
CASSIRDRGQETQYF
>TRBD2|TRBJ2-3|TRBV28|-|15
TGTGCCAGCCTAACGGGAGGGAGGGGCACAGATACGCAGTATTTT
CASLTGGRGTDTQYF
>-|TRBJ2-7|TRBV6-2/TRBV6-3|-|11
TGTGCCAGCAGTCATGGGGGATCACAGTACTTC
CASSHGGSQYF
>-|TRBJ1-1|TRBV10-2|once|17
TGCGCCAGCAGTGAGTCTCGCACTCGGGTTATGAACACTGAAGCTTTCTTT
CASSESRTRVMNTEAFF
>TRBD2|TRBJ2-1|TRBV25-1|once|14
TGTGCCAGCACTGGGGCGGGACTAGGGGTCGAGCAGTTCTTC
CASTGAGLGVEQFF
>-|TRBJ1-4|TRBV6-5|-|16
TGTGCCAGCAGTTCGGCGGGGTTCCTCCTGAATGAAAAACTGTTTTTT
CASSSAGFLLNEKLFF
>-|TRBJ2-3|TRBV28|-|16
TGTGCCAGCGGCAAGAGGGACCTCAGGAGCACAGATACGCAGTATTTT
CASGKRDLRSTDTQYF
>-|TRBJ2-1|TRBV7-8|-|12
TGTGCCAGCAGCTTAGCTCGGGATGAGCAGTTCTTC
CASSLARDEQFF
>TRBD1|TRBJ2-7|TRBV29-1|-|15
TGCAGCGTTGTAGGAGGGACAGGGGGCGTATACGAGCAGTACTTC
CSVVGGTGGVYEQYF
>-|TRBJ1-5|TRBV2|few|15
TGTGCCAGCAGTACAGACAGGAGTAGCAATCAGCCCCAGCATTTT
CASSTDRSSNQPQHF